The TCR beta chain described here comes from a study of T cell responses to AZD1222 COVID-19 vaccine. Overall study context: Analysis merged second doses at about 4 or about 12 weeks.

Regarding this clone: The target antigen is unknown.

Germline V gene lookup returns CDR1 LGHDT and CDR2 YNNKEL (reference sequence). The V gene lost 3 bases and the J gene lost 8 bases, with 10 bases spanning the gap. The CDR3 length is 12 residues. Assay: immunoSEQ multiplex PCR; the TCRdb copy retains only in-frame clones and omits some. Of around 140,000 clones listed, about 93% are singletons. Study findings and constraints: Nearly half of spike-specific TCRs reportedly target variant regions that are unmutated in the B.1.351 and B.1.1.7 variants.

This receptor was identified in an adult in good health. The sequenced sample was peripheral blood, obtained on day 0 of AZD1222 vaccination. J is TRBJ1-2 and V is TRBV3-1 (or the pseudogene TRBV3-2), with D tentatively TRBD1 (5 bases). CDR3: CASSQEGWGYTF. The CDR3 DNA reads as TGTGCCAGCAGCCAGGAGGGGTGGGGCTACACCTTC.